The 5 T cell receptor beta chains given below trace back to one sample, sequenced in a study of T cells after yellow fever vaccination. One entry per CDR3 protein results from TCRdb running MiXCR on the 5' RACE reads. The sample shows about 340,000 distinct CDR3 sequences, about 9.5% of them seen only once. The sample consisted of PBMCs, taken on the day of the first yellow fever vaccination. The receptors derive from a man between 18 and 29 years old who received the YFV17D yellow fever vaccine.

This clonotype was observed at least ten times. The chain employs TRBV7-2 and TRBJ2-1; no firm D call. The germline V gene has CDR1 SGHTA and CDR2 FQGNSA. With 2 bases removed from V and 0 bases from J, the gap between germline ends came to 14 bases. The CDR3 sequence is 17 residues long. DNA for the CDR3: TGTGCCAGCAGCTTATCGGACCTACCACGCTCCTACAATGAGCAGTTCTTC. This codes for CASSLSDLPRSYNEQFF.

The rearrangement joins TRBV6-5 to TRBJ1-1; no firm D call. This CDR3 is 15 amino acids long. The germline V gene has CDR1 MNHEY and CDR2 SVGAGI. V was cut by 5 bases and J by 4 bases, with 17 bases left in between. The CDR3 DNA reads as TGTGCCAGCAGTACCGACGAAAGGGCGGGCACTGAAGCTTTCTTT. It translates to CASSTDERAGTEAFF.

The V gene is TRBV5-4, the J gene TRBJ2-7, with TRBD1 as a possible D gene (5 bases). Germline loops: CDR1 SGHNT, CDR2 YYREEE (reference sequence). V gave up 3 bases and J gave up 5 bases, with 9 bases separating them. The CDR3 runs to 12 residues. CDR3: CASSSSGNEQYV. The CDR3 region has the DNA TGTGCCAGCAGCTCCTCAGGGAACGAGCAGTACGTC.

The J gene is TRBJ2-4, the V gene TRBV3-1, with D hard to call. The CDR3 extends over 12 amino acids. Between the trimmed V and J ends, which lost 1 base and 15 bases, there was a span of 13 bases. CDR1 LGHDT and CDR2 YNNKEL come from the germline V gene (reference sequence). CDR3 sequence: CASSQVPILLYF. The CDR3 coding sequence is TGTGCCAGCAGCCAAGTCCCTATCCTATTGTACTTC. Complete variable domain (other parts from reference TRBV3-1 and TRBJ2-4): DTAVSQTPKYLVTQMGNDKSIKCEQNLGHDTMYWYKQDSKKFLKIMFSYNNKELIINETVPNRFSPKSPDKAHLNLHINSLELGDSAVYFCASSQVPILLYFGAGTRLSVL.

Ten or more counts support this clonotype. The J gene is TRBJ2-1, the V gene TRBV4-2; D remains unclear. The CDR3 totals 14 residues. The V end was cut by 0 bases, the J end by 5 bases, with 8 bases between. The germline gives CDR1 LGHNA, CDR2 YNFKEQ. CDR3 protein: CASSQEKGNNEQFF. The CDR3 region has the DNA TGTGCCAGCAGCCAAGAGAAAGGAAACAATGAGCAGTTCTTC.